This T cell receptor (beta chain) was captured in a study of blood T cell repertoires in COVID-19. CDR1 MNHEY and CDR2 SVGAGI come from the germline V gene. The CDR3 is made up of 15 amino acids. V shed 6 bases, J shed 7 bases, and the junction held 10 bases outside the gene matches. Under the authors' procedure: Amplification of reference gene primers was used by the study to estimate nucleated cell counts. The method was immunoSEQ multiplex PCR; TCRdb's version includes in-frame clones alone and lacks a portion of them. The V and J calls and clone size are taken from that table; D and trimming were inferred from the DNA. The sample includes 100,000 to 120,000 clones, roughly 80% of them seen just once.

The sequenced material came from peripheral blood. This sequence originates from a woman older than 75 with acute or convalescent COVID-19. The V and J genes are TRBV6-5 and TRBJ1-5, with 9 bases that match TRBD1. The CDR3 sequence is CASRPTTGGQQPQHF. The CDR3 coding sequence is TGTGCCAGCAGGCCTACGACAGGGGGACAGCAGCCCCAGCATTTT.